This T cell receptor beta chain was observed in a study of T cell changes during pregnancy in multiple sclerosis. Profiling relied on immunoSEQ multiplex PCR, and the TCRdb table lists in-frame clones only, not all of them. The sample has 60,000 to 65,000 clones; roughly 91% are singletons. V was cut by 3 bases and J by 7 bases, with 7 bases left in between. The CDR3 consists of 11 residues. Per the germline V gene, CDR1 is SGHNT and CDR2 is YYREEE (reference sequence). The chain recombines TRBV5-4 with TRBJ1-1, with TRBD1 as a possible D gene (5 bases). The TCR comes from a female donor in good health, enrolled as a control in a pregnancy study. The input for sequencing was peripheral blood, taken in the second trimester of pregnancy. DNA for the CDR3: TGTGCCAGCAGCTGGCAGGGTGAAGCTTTCTTT. Amino acids: CASSWQGEAFF.